Following are 2 T cell receptor beta chains from one sample sequenced in a study of blood T cell repertoires in COVID-19. Assay: immunoSEQ multiplex PCR; the TCRdb copy retains only in-frame clones and omits some. The table shows more than 150,000 clones, with around 80% occurring only once. Source material: PBMCs or T cells enriched from blood (not recorded which). These receptors came from a woman in her fifties or sixties who had recovered from COVID-19.

The genes are TRBV10-2 and TRBJ1-2; D call uncertain. Germline V gene sequence: CDR1 WSHSY, CDR2 SAAADI. V lost 3 bases and J 0 bases, leaving 11 bases between the germline ends. The CDR3 contains 15 residues. CDR3 residues: CASSDSRKTNYGYTF. CDR3 sequence (DNA): TGCGCCAGCAGTGATTCCAGAAAAACTAACTATGGCTACACCTTC.

V is TRBV2 and J is TRBJ1-2; 7 bases line up with TRBD1. Germline values: CDR1 SNHLY, CDR2 FYNNEI. With 1 base clipped from V and 8 bases from J, the junction kept 4 bases outside the gene matches. The CDR3 is 13 residues long. In DNA, the CDR3 is TGTGCCAGCAGTGAAGTTCAGGGGGGCGGCTACACCTTC. The encoded protein is CASSEVQGGGYTF.